The next 11 T cell receptor beta chains were all read from a single sample in a study of CD8 T cells in Susac syndrome. With random hexamers, 0.5 to 1 ug RNA was reverse transcribed. One entry per CDR3 protein results from TCRdb running MiXCR on the immunoSEQ multiplex PCR reads. The sample lists around 190,000 distinct CDR3 sequences, over 85% occurring once. Sequences were obtained from CD4+ T cells from PBMCs. These receptor sequences come from a human donor in good health.

The V and J genes are TRBV9 and TRBJ2-3; perhaps D is TRBD1 or TRBD2 (6 bases each). The CDR3 runs to 16 residues. Germline loops: CDR1 SGDLS, CDR2 YYNGEE. V was cut by 3 bases and J by 6 bases, with 20 bases left in between. CDR3 protein: CASSGGGGRGWDTQYF. In DNA form, the CDR3 reads TGTGCCAGCAGCGGTGGAGGGGGGCGGGGCTGGGATACGCAGTATTTT.

J is TRBJ2-4 and V is TRBV6-2 or TRBV6-3; D is perhaps TRBD1 (5 bases). This CDR3 is 16 amino acids long. Germline-derived CDR1 and CDR2 are MNHEY and SVGEGT. Trimming removed 6 bases from V and 1 base from J, with 16 bases in between. CDR3 in amino acids: CASSPGFALAKNIQYF. As DNA, the CDR3 is TGTGCCAGCAGCCCAGGGTTCGCGCTGGCCAAAAACATTCAGTACTTC.

The V gene is TRBV4-3, the J gene TRBJ2-3; D call uncertain. Trimming removed 4 bases from V and 5 bases from J, with 10 bases in between. The germline V gene encodes CDR1 LGHNA and CDR2 YSLEER. This CDR3 region has 13 residues. The CDR3 region has the DNA TGCGCCAGCAGCCCGGCCACCGGAGATACGCAGTATTTT. Translation gives CASSPATGDTQYF.

The rearrangement links TRBV7-6 to TRBJ1-1; TRBD1 matches at 8 bases. CDR1 and CDR2 (germline): SGHVS, FNYEAQ. The CDR3 has 13 residues. J lost 1 base, V lost 10 bases, and 5 bases had no gene match. The CDR3 here is CATAGQENTEAFF. The CDR3 nucleotides read TGTGCCACCGCGGGACAGGAGAACACTGAAGCTTTCTTT.

V is TRBV2 and J is TRBJ1-2; no clear D. Germline-derived CDR1 and CDR2 are SNHLY and FYNNEI. Deletions cut 7 bases from V and 3 bases from J, with 9 bases between. The CDR3 runs 12 residues. CDR3 nucleotides: TGTGCCAGCAAGAAAGGAGACTATGGCTACACCTTC. Its protein is CASKKGDYGYTF.

This rearrangement joins TRBV7-3 to TRBJ2-1; a weak D match, TRBD1 (6 bases). The germline gives CDR1 SGHTA, CDR2 FQGTGA. The CDR3 loop spans 16 amino acids. The ends were cut back, 3 bases at V and 2 bases at J, with 14 bases in the middle. Here the CDR3 reads CASSFPRGTAYNEQFF. The CDR3 region has the DNA TGTGCCAGCAGCTTTCCCAGGGGCACAGCCTACAATGAGCAGTTCTTC. Looking up the rest from reference TRBV7-3 and TRBJ2-1 gives the full variable domain: GAGVSQTPSNKVTEKGKYVELRCDPISGHTALYWYRQSLGQGPEFLIYFQGTGAADDSGLPNDRFFAVRPEGSVSTLKIQRTERGDSAVYLCASSFPRGTAYNEQFFGPGTRLTVL.

V usage is TRBV18 and J usage is TRBJ2-1; the D gene could be TRBD1 or TRBD2 (6 bases each). This CDR3 contains 15 residues. From germline, CDR1 is KGHSH and CDR2 LQKENI. V was pared by 6 bases and J by 6 bases, with 18 bases between. CDR3 protein: CASSRLGAGGNEQFF. CDR3 nucleotides: TGTGCCAGCTCCCGACTGGGGGCCGGGGGCAATGAGCAGTTCTTC.

The chain couples TRBV10-3 to TRBJ1-2, with 7 bases matching TRBD1. The CDR3 runs 14 residues. Germline V lookup: CDR1 ENHRY, CDR2 SYGVKD. Losses at the gene ends were 7 bases for V and 5 bases for J; bases not matched to a gene: 10. CDR3 sequence reads: CAITEPGTAYGYTF. The CDR3 bases are TGTGCCATCACGGAACCCGGGACAGCATATGGCTACACCTTC.

This chain links TRBV6-2 or TRBV6-3 with TRBJ2-7, with D possibly called TRBD1 or TRBD2 (5 bases each). CDR1 is MNHEY, CDR2 SVGEGT, per germline. The CDR3 length is 13 residues. V gave up 4 bases and J gave up 4 bases, with 11 bases separating them. CDR3 in amino acids: CASSWGSLYEQYV. CDR3 in DNA: TGTGCCAGCAGTTGGGGGAGCTTATACGAGCAGTACGTC.

This chain connects TRBV29-1 to TRBJ1-2; TRBD1 is a possible D gene (5 bases). Germline CDR1 and CDR2: SQVTM and ANQGSEA. The V end was cut by 6 bases, the J end by 8 bases, with 16 bases between. CDR3 length equals 12 residues. CDR3: CSVSLSWGGYTF. CDR3 sequence (DNA): TGCAGCGTCTCCCTTAGTTGGGGGGGCTACACCTTC.

V and J are TRBV6-2 or TRBV6-3 and TRBJ1-5; D unresolved. The CDR3 consists of 13 residues. The V and J ends lost 2 bases and 4 bases respectively, with 6 bases between them. Per germline, CDR1 MNHEY and CDR2 SVGEGT. CDR3 bases: TGTGCCAGCAGTTACATAGGGAATCAGCCCCAGCATTTT. Amino acid sequence: CASSYIGNQPQHF.